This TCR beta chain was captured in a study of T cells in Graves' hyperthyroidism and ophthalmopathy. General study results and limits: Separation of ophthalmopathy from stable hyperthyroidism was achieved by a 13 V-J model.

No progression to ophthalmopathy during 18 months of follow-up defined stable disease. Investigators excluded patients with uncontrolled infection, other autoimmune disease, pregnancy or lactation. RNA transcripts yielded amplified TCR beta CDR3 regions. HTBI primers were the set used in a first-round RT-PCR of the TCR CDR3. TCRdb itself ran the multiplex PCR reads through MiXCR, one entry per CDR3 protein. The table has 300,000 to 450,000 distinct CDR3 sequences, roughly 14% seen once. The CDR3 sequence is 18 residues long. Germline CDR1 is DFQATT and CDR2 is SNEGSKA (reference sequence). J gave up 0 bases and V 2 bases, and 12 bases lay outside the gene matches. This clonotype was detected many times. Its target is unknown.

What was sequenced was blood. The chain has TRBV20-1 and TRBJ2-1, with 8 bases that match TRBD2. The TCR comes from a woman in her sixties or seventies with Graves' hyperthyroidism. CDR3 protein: CSARLSDGTRSSYNEQFF. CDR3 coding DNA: TGCAGTGCTAGACTTTCAGACGGGACTAGGAGCTCCTACAATGAGCAGTTCTTC.